This TCR beta chain came from a study of T-cell reconstitution after alpha-beta-depleted transplantation in children (dated by TCRdb to the mid-2010s). The study in broad terms: T-cell immune reconstitution after TCRalphabeta/CD19-depleted allogeneic hematopoietic cell transplantation in children was quantitatively tracked in the study by means of TCR repertoire profiling.

Library method: PCR. The run used an Illumina HiSeq 2500. Molecular barcoding was employed in the preparation of TCR libraries, with unique molecular identifiers being used to normalize TCRbeta repertoire quantification. TCRdb reran the public reads through fastp at Q25 and MiXCR, keeping productive beta chains. CDR3 protein duplicates are merged, each entry listing the most common genes and DNA. The sample table contains more than 400,000 distinct CDR3 sequences; only one count was recorded for approximately 42% of them. 27% of the sample belongs to the ten largest clones. The treatment or condition label of this sample denotes: allogeneic hematopoietic cell transplantation with graft depleted of TCRalphabeta T cells and CD19 B cells. Transplant recipients were children who received TCRalphabeta/CD19-depleted allogeneic hematopoietic cell grafts. This clonotype was seen only a few times. It lacks a known antigen. Per-base quality was not reported, and no clone a single base away is much larger than it.

Including cysteine and phenylalanine, the CDR3 has 18 amino acids. Just the 54-base CDR3 DNA is kept, in frame starting at base 1. The CDR1 and CDR2 encoded by the germline V gene (reference sequence) are SGHAT and FQDESV. Unmatched junction bases come to 15, with V trimmed by 6 bases and J by 1 base. The research as a whole found: In some patients, high TCRbeta diversity at day 60 was attributed to recipient T cells and intrathymic progenitors that had survived conditioning. About two months after transplant, the apparently early recovery of alphabetaT-cell counts reportedly depended on just several hundred clones that had expanded rapidly and came from non-depleted graft cells. Over the following months the frequencies of hyperexpanded clones went down, and after one year T-cell counts and TCRbeta diversity were mostly credited to newly produced T cells.

This TCR was sampled from a girl aged 2-9 years with aplastic anemia, due to receive a stem cell transplant. The sample was PBMCs, taken before TCRalphabeta/CD19-depleted stem cell transplant. The rearrangement joined TRBV11-1 to TRBJ2-5; 9 bases in the junction line up with TRBD1. The CDR3 region reads CASRDRDREERGQETQYF. DNA sequence: TGTGCCAGCAGGGACCGGGACAGGGAGGAAAGGGGCCAAGAGACCCAGTACTTC.